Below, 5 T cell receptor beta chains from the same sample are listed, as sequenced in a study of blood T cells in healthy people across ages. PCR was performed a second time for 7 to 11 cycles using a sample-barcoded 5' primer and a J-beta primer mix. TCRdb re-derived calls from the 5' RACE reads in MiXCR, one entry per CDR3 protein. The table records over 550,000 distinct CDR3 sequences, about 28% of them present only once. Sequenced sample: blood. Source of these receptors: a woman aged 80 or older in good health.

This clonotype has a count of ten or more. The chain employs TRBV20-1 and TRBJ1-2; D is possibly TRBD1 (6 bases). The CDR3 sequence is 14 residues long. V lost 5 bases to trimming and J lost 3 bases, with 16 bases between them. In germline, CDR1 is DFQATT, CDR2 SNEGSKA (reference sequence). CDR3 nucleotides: TGCAGTGCTGGCGGGACATCGTTTGACTATGGCTACACCTTC. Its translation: CSAGGTSFDYGYTF.

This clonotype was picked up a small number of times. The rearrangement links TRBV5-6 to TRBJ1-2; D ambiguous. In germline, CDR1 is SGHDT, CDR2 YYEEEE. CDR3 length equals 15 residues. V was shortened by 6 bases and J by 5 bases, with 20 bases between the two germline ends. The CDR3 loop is CASTAPSAISYGYTF. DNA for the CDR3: TGTGCCAGCACCGCGCCTTCCGCTATATCTTATGGCTACACCTTC.

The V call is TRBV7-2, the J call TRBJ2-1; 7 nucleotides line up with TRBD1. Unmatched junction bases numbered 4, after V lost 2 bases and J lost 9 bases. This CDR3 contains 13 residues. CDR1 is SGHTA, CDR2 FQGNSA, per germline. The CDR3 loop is CASSLSAGGEQFF. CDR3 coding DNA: TGTGCCAGCAGCTTATCTGCAGGGGGTGAGCAGTTCTTC.

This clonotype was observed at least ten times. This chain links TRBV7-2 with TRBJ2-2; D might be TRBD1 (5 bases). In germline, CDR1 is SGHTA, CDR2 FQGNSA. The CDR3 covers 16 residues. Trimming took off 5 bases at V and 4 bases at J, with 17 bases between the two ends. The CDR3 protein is CASSPPGRVGTGELFF. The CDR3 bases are TGTGCCAGCAGCCCTCCGGGCAGGGTGGGCACCGGGGAGCTGTTTTTT.

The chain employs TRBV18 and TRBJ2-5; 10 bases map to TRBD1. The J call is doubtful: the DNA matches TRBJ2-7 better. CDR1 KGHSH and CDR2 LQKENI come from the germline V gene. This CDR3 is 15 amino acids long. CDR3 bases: TGTGCCAGCTCACAGGGACAGGGGAGCGCCTCCGAGCAGTACTTC. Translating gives CASSQGQGSASEQYF.